What follows is one T cell receptor beta chain and its context. The data derive from a study of blood T cell repertoires in COVID-19. Turning to the study itself: Samples came from the United States, Italy and Spain, spanning acute and convalescent COVID-19. PBMCs, B-cell-depleted T cells, or T cells provided the cDNA or gDNA that made up the material.

CDR3 size: 14 residues. Per the germline V gene, CDR1 is KGHSH and CDR2 is LQKENI. Trimming cost V 3 bases and J 7 bases, with 15 bases left between them. In the study's own analysis: Amplifying reference gene primers gave estimates of nucleated cell counts. Sequencing was performed with immunoSEQ multiplex PCR; in TCRdb, only in-frame clones are kept and a portion is missing. That table is the source of V, J and clone size, and D and trimming were worked out from the DNA. The sample lists fewer than 200,000 clones; roughly 85% were seen once. The receptor was isolated from a man aged 50-59 years with active or convalescent COVID-19. The chain uses TRBV18 and TRBJ1-1, with D possibly being TRBD1 (5 bases). The sample taken for sequencing was peripheral blood. CDR3 in amino acids: CASSPVGTGGEAFF. CDR3 DNA sequence: TGTGCCAGCTCACCGGTAGGGACTGGGGGTGAAGCTTTCTTT.